This TCR beta chain was identified during a study of blood T cell repertoires in COVID-19. The table came from immunoSEQ multiplex PCR; TCRdb's copy has only in-frame clones and leaves some out. The sample lists 150,000 to 200,000 clones, about 86% occurring once. This CDR3 spans 15 amino acids. This sequence originates from a man aged 45-65 years with active or convalescent COVID-19. V and J are TRBV21-1 and TRBJ2-7; the listed D gene, TRBD1, was not tested against the DNA. TRBV21-1 is deemed a pseudogene. Sample: peripheral blood. The CDR3 region has the DNA TGTGCCAGCAGCAAAGTCGGCCAGGTTTCCTACGAGCAGTACTTC. Protein: CASSKVGQVSYEQYF.